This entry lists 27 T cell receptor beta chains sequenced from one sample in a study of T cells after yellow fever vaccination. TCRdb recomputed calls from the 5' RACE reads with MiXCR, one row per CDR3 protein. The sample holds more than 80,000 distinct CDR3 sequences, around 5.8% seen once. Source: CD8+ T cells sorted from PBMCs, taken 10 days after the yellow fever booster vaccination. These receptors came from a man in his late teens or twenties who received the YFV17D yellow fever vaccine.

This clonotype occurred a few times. The CDR3 loop reads CASSRYSDRATTEAFF. The CDR3 nucleotides are TGTGCCAGCAGCCGCTACTCGGACAGGGCTACCACTGAAGCTTTCTTT. The chain couples TRBV7-9 to TRBJ1-1; 8 nucleotides align to TRBD1. This CDR3 has 16 residues. V was clipped by 5 bases and J by 4 bases; unmatched bases: 12. CDR1 and CDR2 (germline): SEHNR, FQNEAQ (reference sequence). The full variable domain, with the rest looked up from reference TRBV7-9 and TRBJ1-1, is DTGVSQNPRHKITKRGQNVTFRCDPISEHNRLYWYRQTLGQGPEFLTYFQNEAQLEKSRLLSDRFSAERPKGSFSTLEIQRTEQGDSAMYLCASSRYSDRATTEAFFGQGTRLTVV.

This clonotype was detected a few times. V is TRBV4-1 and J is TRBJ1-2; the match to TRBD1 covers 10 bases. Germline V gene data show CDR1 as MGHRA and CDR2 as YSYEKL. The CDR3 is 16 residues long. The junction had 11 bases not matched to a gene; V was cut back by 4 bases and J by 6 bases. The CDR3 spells CASSPRDRGVINGYTF. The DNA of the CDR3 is TGCGCCAGCAGCCCCCGGGACAGGGGAGTAATAAATGGCTACACCTTC.

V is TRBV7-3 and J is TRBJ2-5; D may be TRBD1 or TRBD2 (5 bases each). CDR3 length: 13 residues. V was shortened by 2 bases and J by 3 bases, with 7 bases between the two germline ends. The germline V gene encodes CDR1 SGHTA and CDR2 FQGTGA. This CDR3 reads CASSLWGKETQYF. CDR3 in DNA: TGTGCCAGCAGCTTATGGGGGAAAGAGACCCAGTACTTC.

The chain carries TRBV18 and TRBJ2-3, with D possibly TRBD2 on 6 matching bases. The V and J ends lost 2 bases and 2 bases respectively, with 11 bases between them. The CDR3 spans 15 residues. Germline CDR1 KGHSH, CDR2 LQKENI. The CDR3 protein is CASSPVGGATDTQYF. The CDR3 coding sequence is TGTGCCAGCTCACCAGTCGGCGGGGCCACAGATACGCAGTATTTT.

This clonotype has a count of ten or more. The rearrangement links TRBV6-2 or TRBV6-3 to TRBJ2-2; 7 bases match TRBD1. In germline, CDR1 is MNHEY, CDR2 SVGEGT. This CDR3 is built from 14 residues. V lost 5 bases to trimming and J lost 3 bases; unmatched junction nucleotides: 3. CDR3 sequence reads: CASSIGQDTGELFF. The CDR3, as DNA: TGTGCCAGCAGTATTGGACAGGACACCGGGGAGCTGTTTTTT.

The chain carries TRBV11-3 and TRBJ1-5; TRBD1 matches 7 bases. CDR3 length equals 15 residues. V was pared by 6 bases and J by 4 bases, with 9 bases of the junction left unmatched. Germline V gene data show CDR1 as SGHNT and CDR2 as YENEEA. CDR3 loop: CASSLGTAINQPQHF. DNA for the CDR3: TGTGCCAGCAGTCTCGGGACAGCCATTAATCAGCCCCAGCATTTT.

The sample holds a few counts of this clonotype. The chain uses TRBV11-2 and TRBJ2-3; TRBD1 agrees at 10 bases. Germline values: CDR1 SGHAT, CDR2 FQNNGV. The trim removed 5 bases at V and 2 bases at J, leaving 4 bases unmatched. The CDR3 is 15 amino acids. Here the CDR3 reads CASSAGTGDTDTQYF. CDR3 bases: TGTGCCAGCAGCGCCGGGACAGGGGACACAGATACGCAGTATTTT.

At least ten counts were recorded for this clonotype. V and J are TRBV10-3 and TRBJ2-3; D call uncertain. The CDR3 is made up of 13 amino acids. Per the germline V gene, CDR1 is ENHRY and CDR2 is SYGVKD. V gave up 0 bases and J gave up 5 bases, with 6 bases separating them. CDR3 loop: CAISESDGDTQYF. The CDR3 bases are TGTGCCATCAGTGAGTCTGACGGAGATACGCAGTATTTT.

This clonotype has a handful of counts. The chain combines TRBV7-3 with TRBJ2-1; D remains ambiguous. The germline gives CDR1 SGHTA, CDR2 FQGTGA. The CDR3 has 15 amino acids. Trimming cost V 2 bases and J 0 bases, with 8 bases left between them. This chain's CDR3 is CASSLWVSSYNEQFF. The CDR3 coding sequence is TGTGCCAGCAGCTTATGGGTGAGCTCCTACAATGAGCAGTTCTTC.

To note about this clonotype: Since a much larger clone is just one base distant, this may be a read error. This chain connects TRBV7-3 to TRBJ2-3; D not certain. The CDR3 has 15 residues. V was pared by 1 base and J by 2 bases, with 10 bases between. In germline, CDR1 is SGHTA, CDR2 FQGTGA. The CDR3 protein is CASSLSGVYTDTQYF. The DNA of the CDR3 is TGTGCCAGCAGCTTAAGTGGCGTGTACACAGATACGCAGTATTTT.

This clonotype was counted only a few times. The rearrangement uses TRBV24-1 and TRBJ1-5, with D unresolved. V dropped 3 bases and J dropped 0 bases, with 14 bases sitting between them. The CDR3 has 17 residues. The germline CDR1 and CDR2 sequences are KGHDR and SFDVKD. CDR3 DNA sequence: TGTGCCACCAGTGATCTAAACTACAGAAATAGCAATCAGCCCCAGCATTTT. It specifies CATSDLNYRNSNQPQHF.

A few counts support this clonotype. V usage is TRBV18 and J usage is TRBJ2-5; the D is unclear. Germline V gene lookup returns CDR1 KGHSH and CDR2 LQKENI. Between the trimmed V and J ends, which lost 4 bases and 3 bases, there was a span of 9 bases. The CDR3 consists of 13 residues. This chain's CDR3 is CASSLNSEETQYF. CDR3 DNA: TGTGCCAGCTCACTAAACAGCGAAGAGACCCAGTACTTC.

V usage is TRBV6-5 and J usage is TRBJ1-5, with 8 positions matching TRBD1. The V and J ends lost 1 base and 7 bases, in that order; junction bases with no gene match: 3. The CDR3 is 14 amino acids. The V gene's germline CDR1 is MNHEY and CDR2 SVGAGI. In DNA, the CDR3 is TGTGCCAGCAGTTACTTTCAGGGGGCCCAGCCCCAGCATTTT. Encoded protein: CASSYFQGAQPQHF.

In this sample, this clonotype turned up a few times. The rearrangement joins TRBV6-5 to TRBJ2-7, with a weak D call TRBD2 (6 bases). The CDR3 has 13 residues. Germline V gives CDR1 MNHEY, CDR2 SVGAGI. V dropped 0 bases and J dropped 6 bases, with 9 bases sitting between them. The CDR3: CASSYSSGGEQYF. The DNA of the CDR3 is TGTGCCAGCAGTTACTCGTCCGGGGGCGAGCAGTACTTC.

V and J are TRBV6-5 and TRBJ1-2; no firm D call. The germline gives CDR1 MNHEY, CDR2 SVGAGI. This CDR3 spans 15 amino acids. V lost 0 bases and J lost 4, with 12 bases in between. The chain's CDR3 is CASSYSLAGFYGYTF. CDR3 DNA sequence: TGTGCCAGCAGTTACTCGTTAGCGGGTTTCTATGGCTACACCTTC.

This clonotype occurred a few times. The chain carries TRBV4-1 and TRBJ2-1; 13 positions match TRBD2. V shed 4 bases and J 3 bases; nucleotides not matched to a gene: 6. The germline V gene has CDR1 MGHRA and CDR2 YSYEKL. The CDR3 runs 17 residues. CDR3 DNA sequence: TGCGCCAGCAGCCGACCGACTAGCGGGGGGAACTACAATGAGCAGTTCTTC. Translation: CASSRPTSGGNYNEQFF.

CDR3 nucleotides: TGTGCCAGCAGGGCGACAGGGGGCCCATACGAGCAGTACTTC. Translation gives CASRATGGPYEQYF. The chain joins TRBV5-5 to TRBJ2-7; TRBD1 aligns across 10 bases. Germline V gene sequence: CDR1 SGHKS, CDR2 YYEKEE (reference sequence). The CDR3 is 14 residues long. The V gene end was trimmed by 5 bases and the J gene end by 4 bases; junction bases not matched to a gene: 6. Full variable domain (outside the CDR3, taken from reference TRBV5-5 and TRBJ2-7): DAGVTQSPTHLIKTRGQQVTLRCSPISGHKSVSWYQQVLGQGPQFIFQYYEKEERGRGNFPDRFSARQFPNYSSELNVNALLLGDSALYLCASRATGGPYEQYFGPGTRLTVT.

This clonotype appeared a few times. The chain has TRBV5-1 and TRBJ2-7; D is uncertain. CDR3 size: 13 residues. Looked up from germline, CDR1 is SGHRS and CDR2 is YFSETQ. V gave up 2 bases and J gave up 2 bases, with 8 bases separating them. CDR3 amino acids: CASSFQDPYEQYV. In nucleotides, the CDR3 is TGCGCCAGCAGCTTCCAGGACCCCTACGAGCAGTACGTC.

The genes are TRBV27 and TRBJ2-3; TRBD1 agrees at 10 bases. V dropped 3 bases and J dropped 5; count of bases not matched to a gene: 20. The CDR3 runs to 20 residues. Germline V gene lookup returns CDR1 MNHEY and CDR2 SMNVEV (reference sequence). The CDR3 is CASSFYYRGAGDRGQDTQYF. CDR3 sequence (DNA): TGTGCCAGCAGTTTTTATTATCGCGGGGCGGGCGACAGGGGGCAAGATACGCAGTATTTT.

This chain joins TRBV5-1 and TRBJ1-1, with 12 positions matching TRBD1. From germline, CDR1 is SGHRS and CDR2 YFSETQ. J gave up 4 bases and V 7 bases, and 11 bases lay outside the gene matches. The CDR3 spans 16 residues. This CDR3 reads CASRTGTGGEGTEAFF. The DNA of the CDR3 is TGCGCCAGCCGTACCGGGACAGGGGGCGAGGGCACTGAAGCTTTCTTT. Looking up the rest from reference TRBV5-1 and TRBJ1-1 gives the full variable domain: KAGVTQTPRYLIKTRGQQVTLSCSPISGHRSVSWYQQTPGQGLQFLFEYFSETQRNKGNFPGRFSGRQFSNSRSEMNVSTLELGDSALYLCASRTGTGGEGTEAFFGQGTRLTVV.

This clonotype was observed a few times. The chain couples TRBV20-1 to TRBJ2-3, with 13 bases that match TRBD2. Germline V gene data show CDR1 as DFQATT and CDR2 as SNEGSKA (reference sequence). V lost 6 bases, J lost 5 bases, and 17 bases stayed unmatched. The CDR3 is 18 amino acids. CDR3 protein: CSAKSTSGGRPSQDTQYF. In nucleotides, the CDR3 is TGCAGTGCCAAATCGACTAGCGGGGGGCGACCTTCCCAAGATACGCAGTATTTT.

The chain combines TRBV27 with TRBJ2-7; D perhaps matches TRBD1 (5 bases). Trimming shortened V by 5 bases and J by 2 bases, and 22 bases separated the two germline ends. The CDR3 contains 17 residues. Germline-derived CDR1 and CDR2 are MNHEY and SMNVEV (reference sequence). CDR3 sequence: CASSGNQQELWTYEQYF. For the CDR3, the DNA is TGTGCCAGCAGTGGAAACCAACAGGAGCTTTGGACCTACGAGCAGTACTTC.

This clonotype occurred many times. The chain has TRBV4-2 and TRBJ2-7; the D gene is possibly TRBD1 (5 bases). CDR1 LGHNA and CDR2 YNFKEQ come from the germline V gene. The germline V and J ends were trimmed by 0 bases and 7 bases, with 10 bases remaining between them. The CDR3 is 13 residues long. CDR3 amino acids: CASSQEWGWEQYV. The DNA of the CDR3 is TGTGCCAGCAGCCAAGAGTGGGGCTGGGAGCAGTACGTC.

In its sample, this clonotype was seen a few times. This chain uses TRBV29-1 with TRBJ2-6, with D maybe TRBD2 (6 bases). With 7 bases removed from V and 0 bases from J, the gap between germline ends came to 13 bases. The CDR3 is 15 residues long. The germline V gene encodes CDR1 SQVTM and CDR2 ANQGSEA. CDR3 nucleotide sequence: TGCAGCGAGAACGGGGGATACTCTGGGGCCAACGTCCTGACTTTC. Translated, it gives CSENGGYSGANVLTF.

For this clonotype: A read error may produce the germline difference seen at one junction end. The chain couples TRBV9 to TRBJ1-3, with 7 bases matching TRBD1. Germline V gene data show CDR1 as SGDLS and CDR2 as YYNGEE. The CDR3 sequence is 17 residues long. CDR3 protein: CASSVGTDRFSGNTIYF. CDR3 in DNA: TGTGCGAGCAGCGTAGGGACAGACAGGTTCTCTGGAAACACCATATATTTT.

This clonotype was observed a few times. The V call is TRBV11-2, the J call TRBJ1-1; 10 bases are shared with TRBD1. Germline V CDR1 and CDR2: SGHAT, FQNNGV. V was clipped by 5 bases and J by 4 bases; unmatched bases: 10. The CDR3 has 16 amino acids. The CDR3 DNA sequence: TGTGCCAGCAGCCCACCCGGGACAGGGGAGGGCACTGAAGCTTTCTTT. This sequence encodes CASSPPGTGEGTEAFF.

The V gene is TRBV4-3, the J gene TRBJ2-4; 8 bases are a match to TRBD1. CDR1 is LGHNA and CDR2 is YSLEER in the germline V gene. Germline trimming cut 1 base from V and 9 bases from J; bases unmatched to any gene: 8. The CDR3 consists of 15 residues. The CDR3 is CASSQGTGTLGIQYF. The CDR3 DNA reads TGCGCCAGCAGCCAAGGGACAGGGACGCTGGGCATTCAGTACTTC.